Here is one TCR beta chain with its context. This record belongs to a study of blood T cell repertoires in COVID-19. Trimming cost V 2 bases and J 13 bases, with 15 bases left between them. The CDR3 is made up of 14 amino acids. CDR1 and CDR2 from the germline V gene are KGHSH and LQKENI. Authors' data handling: Using reference gene primer amplification, nucleated cell counts were estimated. The data were produced by immunoSEQ multiplex PCR, yet TCRdb's version contains in-frame clones alone and is incomplete. V and J calls and clone size follow that table, whereas D and trimming were derived from the DNA. The sample holds 300,000 or so clones, about 90% seen once.

The sequencing sample was made of peripheral blood. The TCR comes from a man in his late teens or twenties who had recovered from COVID-19. The V and J genes are TRBV18 and TRBJ1-6; D gene ambiguous. Here the CDR3 reads CASSPDDSISPLHF. The CDR3 nucleotides are TGTGCCAGCTCACCAGATGACTCCATATCCCCCCTCCACTTT.